Given below is one T cell receptor (beta chain) in context. Its antigen is unknown. V lost 3 bases to trimming and J lost 0 bases, with 11 bases between them. The CDR3 is made up of 14 amino acids. Germline values: CDR1 DFQATT, CDR2 SNEGSKA (reference sequence). With molecular barcodes, quantitative 5'-RACE was used to make the TCR beta libraries. Each CDR3 protein is one row after TCRdb ran MiXCR on the 5' RACE reads. The table lists 80,000 to 100,000 distinct CDR3 sequences, roughly 8.3% of them singletons. The sample is drawn from a study of CD8 T cells in ankylosing spondylitis. Points from the study as a whole: Disease-associated clonotypes exhibited CD8+ identity and were relatively infrequent in peripheral blood. Reportedly, matched ankylosing spondylitis synovial fluid was significantly enriched for disease-linked clones.

The chain combines TRBV20-1 with TRBJ1-2; D is ambiguous. The sample was blood, either unsorted or a sorted T cell fraction (not recorded which). The receptor comes from a male donor with ankylosing spondylitis or in good health (not recorded which). As DNA, the CDR3 is TGCAGTGCTAGCGTAGATCCGTCTAACTATGGCTACACCTTC. Encoded protein: CSASVDPSNYGYTF.